The 9 T cell receptor beta chains reported below all come from one sample, sequenced in a study of cytomegalovirus exposure and HLA in healthy donors. The data were produced by immunoSEQ multiplex PCR, yet TCRdb's version contains in-frame clones alone and is incomplete. This sample carries 200,000 to 250,000 clones, around four fifths of them seen once, and the ten largest clones take around 5.4%. The source material was PBMCs. All receptors come from a young woman in good health and CMV-seronegative.

The chain combines TRBV29-1 with TRBJ2-3; D assignment may be TRBD1 or TRBD2 (6 bases each). Trimming left V 6 bases short and J 0 bases short, with 13 bases between. The CDR3 has 14 amino acids. CDR1 is SQVTM and CDR2 is ANQGSEA in the germline V gene. The CDR3 DNA follows: TGCAGCGTGGAAAGGGGGGCTAGCACAGATACGCAGTATTTT. Protein sequence: CSVERGASTDTQYF.

This clone showed up just once. An end of the junction differs from the germline gene, which may be a read error. The J gene is TRBJ1-1, the V gene TRBV15; D ambiguous. Germline V gene lookup returns CDR1 LNHNV and CDR2 YYDKDF (reference sequence). The CDR3 loop spans 14 amino acids. The CDR3 DNA follows: TGTGCCACCAGCGCGAGGGTCGCGAACACTGAAACTTTCTTT. It translates to CATSARVANTETFF.

The genes are TRBV18 and TRBJ1-5, with no clear D. V was trimmed by 3 bases and J by 0 bases, leaving 9 bases between them. CDR3 length: 15 amino acids. Germline CDR1 KGHSH, CDR2 LQKENI. The CDR3 DNA reads TGTGCCAGCTCACCCGTTCCGGATAGCAATCAGCCCCAGCATTTT. This sequence encodes CASSPVPDSNQPQHF.

The chain recombines TRBV27 with TRBJ2-7; D is ambiguous. Trimming removed 3 bases at V and 7 bases at J, with 7 bases between. The germline V gene encodes CDR1 MNHEY and CDR2 SMNVEV (reference sequence). The CDR3 consists of 11 residues. The CDR3 sequence is CASSFGSEQYF. DNA for the CDR3: TGTGCCAGCAGTTTCGGTAGTGAGCAGTACTTC.

Regarding this clone: Other DNA variants within this sample encode the same CDR3. This chain links TRBV15 with TRBJ2-7, with D possibly TRBD2 on 5 matching bases. Trimming cost V 1 base and J 0 bases, with 7 bases left between them. The CDR3 extends over 14 amino acids. Germline-derived CDR1 and CDR2 are LNHNV and YYDKDF (reference sequence). CDR3 loop: CATSRGGSSYEQYF. The CDR3 coding sequence is TGTGCCACCAGCAGAGGAGGGTCCTCCTACGAGCAGTACTTC.

The genes are TRBV7-6 and TRBJ2-2, with D unresolved. In germline, CDR1 is SGHVS, CDR2 FNYEAQ. The CDR3 loop spans 14 amino acids. V shed 5 bases and J shed 5 bases, with 12 bases lying between them. The DNA for the CDR3 is TGTGCCAGCAGCAGTATGGTAGGGACCGGGGAGCTGTTTTTT. It translates to CASSSMVGTGELFF.

The chain links TRBV13 to TRBJ2-3; D possibly corresponds to TRBD1 (5 bases). Germline CDR1 and CDR2: PRHDT and FYEKMQ (reference sequence). The V and J ends lost 4 bases and 4 bases respectively, with 9 bases between them. The CDR3 covers 13 residues. The CDR3 DNA follows: TGTGCCAGCAGCTCTTGGGGCTCAGATACGCAGTATTTT. It is translated as CASSSWGSDTQYF.

This chain links TRBV29-1 with TRBJ2-7; 9 nucleotides line up with TRBD1. The V gene's germline CDR1 is SQVTM and CDR2 ANQGSEA. This CDR3 region has 13 residues. The J segment lost 5 bases and the V segment lost 6 bases, leaving 8 bases of the junction unmatched. CDR3: CSVEDRGNDEQYF. In DNA form, the CDR3 reads TGCAGCGTCGAGGACAGGGGTAACGACGAGCAGTACTTC.

The J gene is TRBJ2-7, the V gene TRBV6-5; D is possibly TRBD2 (6 bases). V was trimmed by 2 bases and J by 3 bases, leaving 11 bases between them. The CDR3 contains 14 residues. CDR1 and CDR2 from the germline V gene are MNHEY and SVGAGI. CDR3 sequence (DNA): TGTGCCAGCAGTTACGCGGGGCCCCACTACGAGCAGTACTTC. This gives the protein CASSYAGPHYEQYF.